One and the same sample provided the 24 T cell receptor beta chains below, sequenced in a study of T-cell memory formation after mild COVID-19. Each CDR3 protein gets one entry after TCRdb re-called the 5' RACE reads with MiXCR. The data show fewer than 450,000 distinct CDR3 sequences, 20% to 25% seen once. Sequencing input: PBMCs or a T cell subset sorted from them (not recorded which). The receptors here all came from an adult woman who had mild COVID-19 (a few samples of this study predate the infection). Cell type and time point are not known.

This clonotype has only a few counts. The V call is TRBV12-3 or TRBV12-4, the J call TRBJ2-7; the match to TRBD2 covers 14 bases. CDR3 length: 15 residues. V trimming: 5 bases; J trimming: 4 bases; junction bases outside the gene matches: 4. The CDR3 here is CASSARTSGRYEQYF. In DNA form, the CDR3 reads TGTGCCAGCAGTGCTCGGACTAGCGGGAGGTACGAGCAGTACTTC.

The chain is built from TRBV7-6 and TRBJ2-2; 8 nucleotides match TRBD2. CDR3 length equals 14 residues. Germline V gene lookup returns CDR1 SGHVS and CDR2 FNYEAQ. The J segment lost 5 bases and the V segment lost 1 base, leaving 0 bases of the junction unmatched. The CDR3 DNA sequence: TGTGCCAGCAGCTTAGTAGCGGGAACCGGGGAGCTGTTTTTT. It translates to CASSLVAGTGELFF. Filled out from reference TRBV7-6 and TRBJ2-2, the complete variable domain reads GAGVSQSPRYKVTKRGQDVALRCDPISGHVSLYWYRQALGQGPEFLTYFNYEAQQDKSGLPNDRFSAERPEGSISTLTIQRTEQRDSAMYRCASSLVAGTGELFFGEGSRLTVL.

The J gene is TRBJ2-3, the V gene TRBV6-6; 11 bases map to TRBD2. The germline V gene encodes CDR1 MNHNY and CDR2 SVGAGI (reference sequence). The CDR3 is made up of 15 amino acids. Germline trimming cut 6 bases from V and 2 bases from J; bases unmatched to any gene: 4. The CDR3 nucleotides read TGTGCCAGCAGGAGTAGCGGGGGGGTCACAGATACGCAGTATTTT. This encodes CASRSSGGVTDTQYF.

The rearrangement joins TRBV6-1 to TRBJ1-1; D uncertain. There are 15 residues in the CDR3. CDR1 MNHNS and CDR2 SASEGT come from the germline V gene. V lost 10 bases and J lost 0, with 18 bases in between. The CDR3 sequence: CATIPGNRLNTEAFF. For the CDR3, the DNA is TGTGCCACCATTCCCGGGAACCGGTTGAACACTGAAGCTTTCTTT.

The chain carries TRBV27 and TRBJ2-7; 7 nucleotides match TRBD1. There are 13 residues in the CDR3. Germline values: CDR1 MNHEY, CDR2 SMNVEV (reference sequence). J lost 6 bases, V lost 0 bases, and 2 bases had no gene match. The CDR3 spells CASSLSTGLEQYF. CDR3 nucleotide sequence: TGTGCCAGCAGTTTATCGACAGGGCTCGAGCAGTACTTC.

The V gene is TRBV7-2, the J gene TRBJ1-2; D ambiguous. V was shortened by 2 bases and J by 8 bases, with 15 bases between the two germline ends. Germline V lookup: CDR1 SGHTA, CDR2 FQGNSA. The CDR3 spans 14 residues. The CDR3 sequence: CASSLFVGLEGYTF. CDR3 DNA: TGTGCCAGCAGCTTATTCGTGGGCCTTGAAGGCTACACCTTC.

The chain is built from TRBV24-1 and TRBJ2-5; 7 nucleotides match TRBD1. The trim removed 5 bases at V and 7 bases at J, leaving 6 bases unmatched. This CDR3 has 13 residues. The germline V gene has CDR1 KGHDR and CDR2 SFDVKD. CDR3 region: CATSAWDSVTQYF. CDR3 nucleotides: TGTGCCACCAGTGCTTGGGACAGTGTGACCCAGTACTTC.

This clonotype was detected only a few times. The chain is built from TRBV15 and TRBJ2-5, with 7 bases aligning to TRBD1. The trim removed 3 bases at V and 5 bases at J, leaving 9 bases unmatched. Per the germline V gene, CDR1 is LNHNV and CDR2 is YYDKDF (reference sequence). The CDR3 totals 15 residues. CDR3 sequence reads: CATSSRDSPLETQYF. In nucleotides, the CDR3 is TGTGCCACCAGCAGCCGGGACAGCCCCCTGGAGACCCAGTACTTC.

This clonotype occurred a few times. CDR3 sequence: CSGEDRTNTEAFF. The CDR3 nucleotides read TGCAGCGGGGAGGATAGGACGAACACTGAAGCTTTCTTT. The V and J genes are TRBV29-1 and TRBJ1-1; D gene unclear. CDR3 size: 13 residues. CDR1 and CDR2 from the germline V gene are SQVTM and ANQGSEA. With 7 bases removed from V and 1 base from J, the gap between germline ends came to 13 bases.

The gene calls are TRBV28 and TRBJ2-7; D is possibly TRBD2 (7 bases). The V end lost 6 bases, the J end lost 8 bases, and 20 bases lay between the germline ends. Germline values: CDR1 MDHEN, CDR2 SYDVKM. The CDR3 consists of 14 residues. For the CDR3, the DNA is TGTGCCAGCAGCCGTCGGGGGGCCCTAGGCAAGCAGTACTTC. It encodes CASSRRGALGKQYF.

This clonotype has just a few counts. V usage is TRBV27 and J usage is TRBJ2-1; TRBD2 might be the D (5 bases). Germline CDR1 and CDR2: MNHEY and SMNVEV (reference sequence). The CDR3 is made up of 17 amino acids. V was pared by 6 bases and J by 7 bases, with 25 bases between. The chain's CDR3 is CASRTVIRGTSRNEQFF. CDR3 in DNA: TGTGCCAGCAGAACTGTAATACGGGGAACCTCCCGGAATGAGCAGTTCTTC.

The J gene is TRBJ1-2, the V gene TRBV6-5, with 8 bases that match TRBD1. The germline CDR1 and CDR2 sequences are MNHEY and SVGAGI. V dropped 2 bases and J dropped 6; count of bases not matched to a gene: 14. CDR3 length: 17 amino acids. Here the CDR3 reads CASSYRSTRTGNHGYTF. The CDR3 coding sequence is TGTGCCAGCAGTTACCGATCAACACGGACAGGGAATCATGGCTACACCTTC.

This clonotype was found many times. The chain employs TRBV12-3 or TRBV12-4 and TRBJ1-2; D is unresolved. V was pared by 5 bases and J by 1 base, with 8 bases between. The CDR3 has 13 residues. The CDR3 sequence is CASSDWFNYGYTF. The CDR3 DNA reads TGTGCCAGCAGTGATTGGTTTAACTATGGCTACACCTTC.

This clonotype showed up many times. The J gene is TRBJ2-1, the V gene TRBV29-1; 9 bases fit TRBD1. The germline gives CDR1 SQVTM, CDR2 ANQGSEA. The CDR3 sequence is 14 residues long. V shed 6 bases and J 12 bases; nucleotides not matched to a gene: 15. The CDR3 reads CSVVPGQGAGWQFF. DNA for the CDR3: TGCAGCGTCGTACCGGGACAGGGCGCCGGATGGCAGTTCTTC.

The chain employs TRBV20-1 and TRBJ1-1, with D possibly being TRBD1 (6 bases). The germline V and J ends were trimmed by 1 base and 2 bases, with 14 bases remaining between them. The CDR3 runs to 15 residues. The V gene's germline CDR1 is DFQATT and CDR2 SNEGSKA (reference sequence). CDR3 residues: CSARGPGGRNTEAFF. The CDR3 DNA sequence: TGCAGTGCTAGAGGCCCTGGGGGCCGCAACACTGAAGCTTTCTTT.

This clonotype was counted a few times. The chain carries TRBV3-1 and TRBJ1-1; no clear D gene. V was clipped by 10 bases and J by 0 bases, with 12 bases between them. The germline gives CDR1 LGHDT, CDR2 YNNKEL (reference sequence). The CDR3 covers 13 residues. The DNA for the CDR3 is TGTGCCACCCGACGGGAGATGAACACTGAAGCTTTCTTT. This codes for CATRREMNTEAFF.

V usage is TRBV27 and J usage is TRBJ1-6; tentatively, D is TRBD1 (6 bases). Germline CDR1 reads MNHEY; CDR2 reads SMNVEV (reference sequence). The CDR3 has 14 residues. V lost 7 bases to trimming and J lost 8 bases, with 15 bases between them. CDR3 in DNA: TGTGCCAGCAAAGACAGGAGAATCCATTCACCCCTCCACTTT. It codes for CASKDRRIHSPLHF.

The genes are TRBV7-2 and TRBJ2-1; TRBD2 matches at 9 bases. CDR1 and CDR2 (germline): SGHTA, FQGNSA. Trimming at V came to 5 bases and at J to 6 bases, leaving 11 bases not matched to a gene. The CDR3 consists of 16 residues. Here the CDR3 DNA reads TGTGCCAGCAGCCCACATAGCGGGAGTGGAGGCAATGAGCAGTTCTTC. It specifies CASSPHSGSGGNEQFF.

This chain connects TRBV11-2 to TRBJ1-2; D ambiguous. Germline V lookup: CDR1 SGHAT, CDR2 FQNNGV. V dropped 6 bases and J dropped 5 bases, with 13 bases sitting between them. This CDR3 spans 13 amino acids. This CDR3 reads CASRPPPGYGYTF. CDR3 nucleotide sequence: TGTGCCAGCAGGCCACCCCCTGGGTATGGCTACACCTTC.

V and J are TRBV7-6 and TRBJ1-3; D is unclear. The CDR3 extends over 13 amino acids. CDR1 and CDR2 (germline): SGHVS, FNYEAQ. V lost 2 bases, J lost 2 bases, and 4 bases lay in between. In DNA, the CDR3 is TGTGCCAGCAGCTTACCTGCTGGAAACACCATATATTTT. Amino acid sequence: CASSLPAGNTIYF.

This chain joins TRBV6-2 or TRBV6-3 and TRBJ2-3, with D unclear. V gave up 2 bases and J gave up 3 bases, with 9 bases separating them. Germline V gene lookup returns CDR1 MNHEY and CDR2 SVGEGT. The CDR3 runs 14 residues. CDR3 DNA sequence: TGTGCCAGCAGTTACGTTTCCCCGACAGATACGCAGTATTTT. This encodes CASSYVSPTDTQYF.

This clonotype was detected only a few times. The rearrangement uses TRBV7-9 and TRBJ2-1; D may be TRBD2 (5 bases). The germline gives CDR1 SEHNR, CDR2 FQNEAQ (reference sequence). The ends were cut back, 2 bases at V and 5 bases at J, with 19 bases in the middle. The CDR3 is 17 amino acids. CDR3 nucleotide sequence: TGTGCCAGCAGCTTATTCCCCCCCCCGTCGCGGGACAATGAGCAGTTCTTC. It encodes CASSLFPPPSRDNEQFF. Full variable domain (remainder filled in from reference TRBV7-9 and TRBJ2-1): DTGVSQNPRHKITKRGQNVTFRCDPISEHNRLYWYRQTLGQGPEFLTYFQNEAQLEKSRLLSDRFSAERPKGSFSTLEIQRTEQGDSAMYLCASSLFPPPSRDNEQFFGPGTRLTVL.

This chain links TRBV6-6 with TRBJ1-5, with D tentatively TRBD1 (6 bases). Germline V gene lookup returns CDR1 MNHNY and CDR2 SVGAGI (reference sequence). V dropped 6 bases and J dropped 7 bases, with 13 bases sitting between them. This CDR3 has 13 residues. CDR3 region: CASRRPGDQPQHF. CDR3 in DNA: TGTGCCAGCAGAAGACCAGGGGACCAGCCCCAGCATTTT.

This clonotype was detected only a few times. This chain links TRBV6-5 with TRBJ2-7, with 10 nucleotides matching TRBD1. Germline CDR1 reads MNHEY; CDR2 reads SVGAGI. This CDR3 contains 14 residues. J gave up 7 bases and V 5 bases, and 8 bases lay outside the gene matches. This chain's CDR3 is CASSRRRTGGEQYF. CDR3 nucleotide sequence: TGTGCCAGCAGTCGACGCCGGACAGGGGGGGAGCAGTACTTC.